What follows are 11 T cell receptor beta chains derived from one specimen sequenced in a study of blood T cell repertoires in COVID-19. Data came from immunoSEQ multiplex PCR; TCRdb stores just in-frame clones and leaves some out. The sample has approximately 220,000 clones, around nine tenths seen once. Sequencing was done on a sample of peripheral blood. All receptors come from a man aged 55 to 70 who had recovered from COVID-19.

The chain links TRBV29-1 to TRBJ2-7; TRBD1 aligns across 10 bases. With 7 bases clipped from V and 2 bases from J, the junction kept 5 bases outside the gene matches. Germline lookup yields CDR1 SQVTM and CDR2 ANQGSEA. The CDR3 consists of 13 residues. The DNA for the CDR3 is TGCAGCGCGGGGGGGACAGGGGCCTACGAGCAGTACTTC. It encodes CSAGGTGAYEQYF.

The CDR3 loop is CASSLEDRNNEQFF. For the CDR3, the DNA is TGTGCCAGCAGCTTAGAGGACAGGAACAATGAGCAGTTCTTC. This chain joins TRBV11-2 and TRBJ2-1, with 7 bases identical to TRBD1. CDR1 is SGHAT, CDR2 FQNNGV, per germline. V lost 0 bases, J lost 5 bases, and 1 base stayed unmatched. CDR3 length equals 14 residues.

The chain carries TRBV18 and TRBJ2-5, with 10 positions matching TRBD1. The CDR3 is 15 residues long. V lost 3 bases and J lost 5; bases outside the gene matches: 6. Per germline, CDR1 KGHSH and CDR2 LQKENI. The CDR3 DNA is TGTGCCAGCTCACCTTCCAGGACAGGGGGTGAGACCCAGTACTTC. It codes for CASSPSRTGGETQYF. The whole variable domain, filled in from reference TRBV18 and TRBJ2-5, reads NAGVMQNPRHLVRRRGQEARLRCSPMKGHSHVYWYRQLPEEGLKFMVYLQKENIIDESGMPKERFSAEFPKEGPSILRIQQVVRGDSAAYFCASSPSRTGGETQYFGPGTRLLVL.

V usage is TRBV30 and J usage is TRBJ2-1; D remains unclear. Germline lookup yields CDR1 GTSNPN and CDR2 SVGIG (reference sequence). The CDR3 is 12 amino acids. V was pared by 3 bases and J by 15 bases, with 18 bases between. CDR3 DNA: TGTGCCTGGAGCCCCTCTGAGTACCTACGGTTCTTC. This gives the protein CAWSPSEYLRFF.

The CDR3 nucleotides are TGCAGCGCCCCCTCGCTTGGGAGTCCTAACTATGGCTACACCTTC. It codes for CSAPSLGSPNYGYTF. This chain uses TRBV29-1 with TRBJ1-2; D not resolved. Looked up from germline, CDR1 is SQVTM and CDR2 is ANQGSEA. The ends were cut back, 7 bases at V and 0 bases at J, with 18 bases in the middle. The CDR3 is 15 residues long.

The chain is built from TRBV7-2 and TRBJ2-7, with a possible D match to TRBD1 (6 bases). This CDR3 has 15 residues. Germline CDR1 is SGHTA and CDR2 is FQGNSA. V dropped 4 bases and J dropped 7 bases, with 20 bases sitting between them. The CDR3 nucleotides read TGTGCCAGCAGCTCAAACGTGGTCCTACAGGGTGAGCAGTACTTC. Protein: CASSSNVVLQGEQYF.

The rearrangement joins TRBV6-2 or TRBV6-3 to TRBJ2-6, with no clear D. Germline V gives CDR1 MNHEY, CDR2 SVGEGT. This CDR3 has 12 residues. Trimming stripped 5 bases from V and 5 bases from J, with 4 bases between. CDR3 in amino acids: CASSVRANVLTF. The CDR3 bases are TGTGCCAGCAGTGTCAGGGCCAACGTCCTGACTTTC.

This chain links TRBV6-5 with TRBJ2-6; TRBD1 matches at 9 bases. The CDR3 sequence is 15 residues long. Losses at the gene ends were 5 bases for V and 4 bases for J; bases not matched to a gene: 3. CDR1 is MNHEY, CDR2 SVGAGI, per germline. The CDR3 region has the DNA TGTGCCAGCAGTCAACAGGGGGCCGGGGCCAACGTCCTGACTTTC. Amino acids: CASSQQGAGANVLTF.

This rearrangement joins TRBV5-6 to TRBJ2-1; possibly TRBD2 for D (6 bases). Germline CDR1 and CDR2: SGHDT and YYEEEE. The CDR3 is 14 amino acids. V was cut by 0 bases and J by 8 bases, with 12 bases left in between. The CDR3 region is CASSLVGRVYEQFF. CDR3 nucleotide sequence: TGTGCCAGCAGCTTGGTCGGGAGAGTTTATGAGCAGTTCTTC.

The chain links TRBV15 to TRBJ1-3; no definite D call. The V end lost 5 bases, the J end lost 0 bases, and 14 bases lay between the germline ends. Germline V lookup: CDR1 LNHNV, CDR2 YYDKDF (reference sequence). CDR3 size: 16 residues. The CDR3 loop reads CATSGSLQPSGNTIYF. CDR3 bases: TGTGCCACCAGCGGGTCATTACAGCCCTCTGGAAACACCATATATTTT.

The chain combines TRBV18 with TRBJ1-5, with D possibly matching TRBD1 (5 bases). Germline V CDR1 and CDR2: KGHSH, LQKENI. Trimming took 3 bases from V and 6 from J, leaving 12 bases between them. The CDR3 spans 14 residues. The CDR3 nucleotides read TGTGCCAGCTCACCTTCGGCAGGGCCTCAGCCCCAGCATTTT. It is translated as CASSPSAGPQPQHF.